Listed below are T cell receptor beta chains from one sample, sequenced in a study of T cells after somatic rescue of genetic block. TCRdb keeps only in-frame clones here, not all; method: immunoSEQ multiplex PCR. The table lists about 52,000 clones, around 96% of them singletons. Sequencing was performed on peripheral blood mononuclear cells (PBMCs). Receptors originate from a child in the first two years of life. CDR3s include the opening cysteine and the closing phenylalanine or tryptophan. A D gene is named only where the DNA matches it firmly. Clone size is given for some rows only: seen once, a few or many times, or a class if the clone is expanded.

V	D	size	J	DNA	CDR3
TRBV7-9	TRBD1	.	TRBJ1-3	TGTGCCAGCAGCTGGGACAGCTCTGGAAACACCATATATTTT	CASSWDSSGNTIYF
TRBV4-3	.	.	TRBJ2-1	TGCGCCAGCAGCCAAGGTCTACACCAATCGGGCAATGAGCAGTTCTTC	CASSQGLHQSGNEQFF
TRBV6-6	.	.	TRBJ2-2	TGTGCCAGCAGTTACTGGGGGTACAACACCGGGGAGCTGTTTTTT	CASSYWGYNTGELFF
TRBV5-4	.	.	TRBJ1-6	TGTGCCAGCAGCTGGGCAGGGTTGGGTTTTTATTCACCCCTCCACTTT	CASSWAGLGFYSPLHF
TRBV4-1	TRBD1	.	TRBJ1-2	TGCGCCAGCAGCCTAGGACAGGGGAGTGGCTACACCTTC	CASSLGQGSGYTF
TRBV28	TRBD1	.	TRBJ1-2	TGTGCCAGCAGTCACAGGGGCAACTATGGCTACACCTTC	CASSHRGNYGYTF
TRBV29-1	TRBD2	.	TRBJ2-2	TGCAGCGCCCGAGCGGGAGGGCCCGCCGGGGAGCTGTTTTTT	CSARAGGPAGELFF
TRBV7-8	.	.	TRBJ1-1	TGTGCCAGCAGCTTAGAGGGCCACACTGAAGCTTTCTTT	CASSLEGHTEAFF
TRBV7-3	TRBD2	.	TRBJ2-7	TGTGCCAGCAGCCCTAGCGGGATCGGCTACGAGCAGTACTTC	CASSPSGIGYEQYF
TRBV7-9	TRBD1	.	TRBJ1-3	TGTGCCAGCAGCTCCGGGACAGCCTCTGGAAACACCATATATTTT	CASSSGTASGNTIYF
TRBV10-3	.	.	TRBJ2-5	TGTGCCACCGCCCGCGAGGATCAAGAGACCCAGTACTTC	CATAREDQETQYF
TRBV9	TRBD2	.	TRBJ2-3	TGTGCCAGCAGCAGAGGACTAGCGGGGCTCACAGATACGCAGTATTTT	CASSRGLAGLTDTQYF
TRBV28	TRBD1	.	TRBJ2-7	TGTGCCAGCAGTTTACAGGGGGTTTTTTACGAGCAGTACTTC	CASSLQGVFYEQYF
TRBV15	TRBD1	once	TRBJ2-7	TGTGCCACCAAAGGACAGGGCAGCTACGAGCAGTACTTC	CATKGQGSYEQYF
TRBV2	TRBD1	.	TRBJ2-3	TGTGCCAGCAGCACAGGGGTACCTAGCACAGATACGCAGTATTTT	CASSTGVPSTDTQYF
TRBV13	.	.	TRBJ2-5	TGTGCCAGCAGCTCCGGATGGAGGGGGCAAGAGACCCAGTACTTC	CASSSGWRGQETQYF
TRBV2	.	.	TRBJ1-1	TGTGCCAGCAGTGACCAGGGGCAAGAAGCTTTCTTT	CASSDQGQEAFF
TRBV15	.	few	TRBJ2-5	TGTGCCACCAGCAGCCAATCACGGGCAGGGCCAGAGACCCAGTACTTC	CATSSQSRAGPETQYF
TRBV28	TRBD1	.	TRBJ2-7	TGTGCCAGCCCGTTGGGACAGGGTGATGGTGCCGAGCAGTACTTC	CASPLGQGDGAEQYF
TRBV5-1	TRBD2	.	TRBJ2-3	TGCGCCAGCAGCTTAGCGGGAGTGCCAGATACGCAGTATTTT	CASSLAGVPDTQYF
TRBV6-5	.	.	TRBJ2-2	TGTGCCAGCTCTAAGGAGGTGGACACCGGGGAGCTGTTTTTT	CASSKEVDTGELFF
TRBV4-3	TRBD2	.	TRBJ2-3	TGCGCCAGCAGCCAAACTCCCGGGACTAGCGGGAGGGCAGATACGCAGTATTTT	CASSQTPGTSGRADTQYF
TRBV27	TRBD2	.	TRBJ2-7	TGTGCCAGCAGTTTAGGGACTAGCGGGAGAAACGAGCAGTACTTC	CASSLGTSGRNEQYF
TRBV6-5	TRBD1	once	TRBJ1-1	TGTGCCAGCCGACGACAGGGAGAAGCTTTCTTT	CASRRQGEAFF
TRBV10-3	.	.	TRBJ1-1	TGTGCCATCAGTGAGGTTTATGACACTGAAGCTTTCTTT	CAISEVYDTEAFF
TRBV27	TRBD1	.	TRBJ1-1	TGTGCCAGCAGTTACAGGGGGACGAACACTGAAGCTTTCTTT	CASSYRGTNTEAFF
TRBV9	TRBD2	once	TRBJ2-7	TGTGCCAGCAGCGAGACTAGCGGGAGCCAGGAGCAGTACTTC	CASSETSGSQEQYF
TRBV7-2	.	.	TRBJ2-1	TGTGCCAGCAGCTTATTGCCCCTAGGGAATGAGCAGTTCTTC	CASSLLPLGNEQFF
TRBV25-1	TRBD1	.	TRBJ1-4	TGTGCCAGCAGTACAGGGGACAATGAAAAACTGTTTTTT	CASSTGDNEKLFF
TRBV7-8	.	.	TRBJ2-2	TGTGCCAGCAGCTTCTTTACCGCCGGGGAGCTGTTTTTT	CASSFFTAGELFF
TRBV11-2	.	.	TRBJ1-3	TGTGCCAGCAGCTTAAATATTCGATACACCATATATTTT	CASSLNIRYTIYF
TRBV30	TRBD2	.	TRBJ2-3	TGTGCCTGGGTGCGACTAGCGGGAGTTACAGATACGCAGTATTTT	CAWVRLAGVTDTQYF
TRBV7-2	.	.	TRBJ2-5	TGTGCCAGCAGCTTATCCGAAGAGACCCAGTACTTC	CASSLSEETQYF
TRBV11-2	TRBD2	.	TRBJ2-1	TGTGCCAGCAGCTTAAGCCCGAAGACTAGCGGGCTGTACAATGAGCAGTTCTTC	CASSLSPKTSGLYNEQFF
TRBV27	.	.	TRBJ1-4	TGTGCCAGCAGTTTATCAAGGGGTTTAGATGAAAAACTGTTTTTT	CASSLSRGLDEKLFF
TRBV9	TRBD2	.	TRBJ2-7	TGTGCCAGCACCCTAGGCCCTAGCGGAACCTACGAGCAGTACTTC	CASTLGPSGTYEQYF
TRBV21-1	.	.	TRBJ2-7	TGTGCCAGCAGCAAACAGGGCTCCTACGAGCAGTACTTC	CASSKQGSYEQYF
TRBV27	TRBD1	.	TRBJ2-5	TGTGCCAGCAGGCAGTCCGGGACAGGGGAGACCCAGTACTTC	CASRQSGTGETQYF
TRBV28	.	.	TRBJ2-2	TGTGCCAGCAGTAGCCGGGAGAGCACCGGGGAGCTGTTTTTT	CASSSRESTGELFF
TRBV19	TRBD1	.	TRBJ2-3	TGTGCCAGTAGTATGGGCAGGGGGAAGGATACGCAGTATTTT	CASSMGRGKDTQYF
TRBV27	TRBD1	.	TRBJ1-2	TGTGCCAGCAGTTTAAAGAGAGGACAGGGAAATGGCTACACCTTC	CASSLKRGQGNGYTF